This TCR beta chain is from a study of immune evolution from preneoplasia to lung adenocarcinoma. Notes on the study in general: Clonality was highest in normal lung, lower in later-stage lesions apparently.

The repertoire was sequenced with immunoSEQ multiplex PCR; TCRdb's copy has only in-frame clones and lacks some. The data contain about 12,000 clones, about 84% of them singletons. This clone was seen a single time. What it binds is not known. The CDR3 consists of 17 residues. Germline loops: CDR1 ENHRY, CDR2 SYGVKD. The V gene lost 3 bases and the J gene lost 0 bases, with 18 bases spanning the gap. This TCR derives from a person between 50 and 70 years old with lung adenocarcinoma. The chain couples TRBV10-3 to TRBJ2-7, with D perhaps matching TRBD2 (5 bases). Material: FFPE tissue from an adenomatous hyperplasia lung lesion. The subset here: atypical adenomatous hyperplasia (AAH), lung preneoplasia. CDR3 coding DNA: TGTGCCATCAGTGACTCGAGGGCCCAATCAGGCTCCTACGAGCAGTACTTC. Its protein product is CAISDSRAQSGSYEQYF.